The 4 T cell receptor beta chains reported below all come from one sample, sequenced in a study of T cells in localized non-small cell lung cancer. Profiling relied on immunoSEQ multiplex PCR, and the TCRdb table lists in-frame clones only, not all of them. This table has about 130,000 clones, 80% to 90% appearing once. This sample comprised peripheral blood, obtained before any cancer treatment. These receptors were collected from a female donor older than 55 with stage I lung adenocarcinoma.

The V gene is TRBV28, the J gene TRBJ1-2; perhaps TRBD1 as D (5 bases). The V end lost 11 bases, the J end lost 2 bases, and 15 bases lay between the germline ends. The CDR3 is made up of 13 amino acids. Germline values: CDR1 MDHEN, CDR2 SYDVKM. Written as DNA, the CDR3 is TGTGCCGGGCGGCGCGGGGGGAACTATGGCTACACCTTC. Translation: CAGRRGGNYGYTF.

This chain uses TRBV28 with TRBJ2-3; 7 bases match TRBD2. Germline lookup yields CDR1 MDHEN and CDR2 SYDVKM. V shed 2 bases and J 5 bases; nucleotides not matched to a gene: 7. This CDR3 has 15 amino acids. The CDR3 is CASSLKGGPIDTQYF. The CDR3 region has the DNA TGTGCCAGCAGTTTAAAGGGAGGGCCCATAGATACGCAGTATTTT.

This rearrangement joins TRBV7-3 to TRBJ2-6; D gene uncertain. This CDR3 is built from 14 residues. The germline V gene encodes CDR1 SGHTA and CDR2 FQGTGA. The ends were cut back, 1 base at V and 2 bases at J, with 3 bases in the middle. CDR3 sequence reads: CASSLKAGANVLTF. CDR3 bases: TGTGCCAGCAGCTTAAAGGCTGGGGCCAACGTCCTGACTTTC.

V and J are TRBV6-1 and TRBJ1-1, with D uncertain. The length of the CDR3 is 13 residues. V lost 6 bases and J 4 bases, leaving 12 bases between the germline ends. Germline CDR1 reads MNHNS; CDR2 reads SASEGT. The CDR3 DNA sequence: TGTGCCAGCAGAGTTGGACGCGGCACTGAAGCTTTCTTT. This gives the protein CASRVGRGTEAFF.